These 19 T cell receptor beta chains came from one sample sequenced in a study of blood T cell repertoires in COVID-19. Assay used: immunoSEQ multiplex PCR; TCRdb lists only in-frame clones, some missing. In the table there are more than 45,000 clones, around nine tenths of which are singletons. The sample taken for sequencing was peripheral blood. The receptors derive from a woman aged 55-69 years with COVID-19, enrolled during active disease.

V and J are TRBV6-5 and TRBJ2-2, with 8 bases aligning to TRBD2. The germline V gene has CDR1 MNHEY and CDR2 SVGAGI. This CDR3 contains 13 residues. With 6 bases clipped from V and 6 bases from J, the junction kept 3 bases outside the gene matches. DNA of the CDR3: TGTGCCAGCAGGCGGCGGGAGGCCGGGGAGCTGTTTTTT. Translation: CASRRREAGELFF.

This sequence joins TRBV30 and TRBJ2-2; 11 positions agree with TRBD2. The CDR3 is 15 amino acids. V was pared by 0 bases and J by 5 bases, with 2 bases of the junction left unmatched. Looked up from germline, CDR1 is GTSNPN and CDR2 is SVGIG (reference sequence). CDR3 region: CAWSVLAGATGELFF. DNA of the CDR3: TGTGCCTGGAGTGTACTAGCGGGAGCTACCGGGGAGCTGTTTTTT.

The chain joins TRBV5-4 to TRBJ1-1; no firm D call. Per germline, CDR1 SGHNT and CDR2 YYREEE (reference sequence). Trimming removed 0 bases from V and 4 bases from J, with 7 bases in between. CDR3 length: 13 residues. The CDR3 loop reads CASSLDSVTEAFF. Written as DNA, the CDR3 is TGTGCCAGCAGCTTGGATTCTGTCACTGAAGCTTTCTTT. The whole variable domain, filled in from reference TRBV5-4 and TRBJ1-1, reads ETGVTQSPTHLIKTRGQQVTLRCSSQSGHNTVSWYQQALGQGPQFIFQYYREEENGRGNFPPRFSGLQFPNYSSELNVNALELDDSALYLCASSLDSVTEAFFGQGTRLTVV.

This clone has a handful of counts. V and J are TRBV6-5 and TRBJ2-2; 10 bases agree with TRBD2. The germline V gene encodes CDR1 MNHEY and CDR2 SVGAGI. CDR3 length: 15 amino acids. The J segment lost 5 bases and the V segment lost 5 bases, leaving 5 bases of the junction unmatched. The CDR3: CASSTGTSETGELFF. The CDR3 DNA follows: TGTGCCAGCAGTACCGGGACTAGCGAAACCGGGGAGCTGTTTTTT.

The chain is built from TRBV19 and TRBJ2-7, with D possibly matching TRBD2 (6 bases). Trimming cost V 4 bases and J 4 bases, with 20 bases left between them. CDR1 and CDR2 (germline): LNHDA, SQIVND (reference sequence). This CDR3 comprises 16 residues. The CDR3 region is CASSNGLPGASYEQYF. The CDR3 DNA is TGTGCCAGTAGTAACGGGCTCCCGGGAGCCTCTTACGAGCAGTACTTC.

The chain carries TRBV7-8 and TRBJ2-3; 8 nucleotides line up with TRBD2. V gave up 2 bases and J gave up 8 bases; unmatched junction bases: 6. CDR1 and CDR2 (germline): SGHVS, FQNEAQ. This CDR3 contains 14 residues. The CDR3 region is CASSLRGGTGTQYF. CDR3 in DNA: TGTGCCAGCAGCTTACGGGGGGGAACGGGTACGCAGTATTTT.

This clone was recorded only once. V and J are TRBV4-2 and TRBJ2-1; D is uncertain. Germline CDR1 and CDR2: LGHNA and YNFKEQ. Trimming stripped 0 bases from V and 6 bases from J, with 9 bases between. The CDR3 sequence is 14 residues long. As DNA, the CDR3 is TGTGCCAGCAGCCAAGATCTCCTCTCCAATGAGCAGTTCTTC. This translates into CASSQDLLSNEQFF.

The chain links TRBV7-9 to TRBJ2-7, with TRBD1 identical over 8 bases. Germline V lookup: CDR1 SEHNR, CDR2 FQNEAQ (reference sequence). The CDR3 spans 16 residues. Germline trimming cut 5 bases from V and 2 bases from J; bases unmatched to any gene: 11. The CDR3: CASSHLGAGGAYEQYF. The CDR3 DNA follows: TGTGCCAGCAGCCACCTCGGGGCAGGGGGCGCCTACGAGCAGTACTTC.

The J gene is TRBJ1-1, the V gene TRBV6-5; D is unresolved. Trimming removed 0 bases from V and 4 bases from J, with 9 bases in between. The CDR3 has 14 amino acids. Germline V gene data show CDR1 as MNHEY and CDR2 as SVGAGI. The CDR3 DNA sequence: TGTGCCAGCAGTTACTCGAGAGGGCTCACTGAAGCTTTCTTT. Its protein product is CASSYSRGLTEAFF.

This chain joins TRBV3-1 (or the pseudogene TRBV3-2) and TRBJ2-2, with TRBD1 matching over 7 bases. The CDR3 has 15 amino acids. The V and J ends lost 4 bases and 2 bases, in that order; junction bases with no gene match: 4. Germline-derived CDR1 and CDR2 are LGHDT and YNNKEL (reference sequence). The CDR3 coding sequence is TGTGCCAGCAGCCCCCGGGACAGCAACACCGGGGAGCTGTTTTTT. Its translation: CASSPRDSNTGELFF.

The J gene is TRBJ1-4, the V gene TRBV19, with D uncertain. Germline V gives CDR1 LNHDA, CDR2 SQIVND (reference sequence). This CDR3 has 16 amino acids. V was clipped by 3 bases and J by 1 base, with 12 bases between them. CDR3: CASSIRGGRTNEKLFF. The CDR3 nucleotides are TGTGCCAGTAGTATTCGAGGCGGAAGAACTAATGAAAAACTGTTTTTT.

This chain connects TRBV5-4 to TRBJ2-1; 7 nucleotides align to TRBD1. V was pared by 3 bases and J by 4 bases, with 13 bases of the junction left unmatched. Per germline, CDR1 SGHNT and CDR2 YYREEE (reference sequence). The CDR3 has 17 amino acids. As DNA, the CDR3 is TGTGCCAGCAGCTCCAGGGACAGATCCATTTTTTACAATGAGCAGTTCTTC. As protein: CASSSRDRSIFYNEQFF.

V and J are TRBV3-1 (or the pseudogene TRBV3-2) and TRBJ1-5, with no clear D. This CDR3 comprises 15 residues. V shed 1 base and J shed 6 bases, with 13 bases lying between them. From germline, CDR1 is LGHDT and CDR2 YNNKEL (reference sequence). The CDR3 nucleotides are TGTGCCAGCAGCCAAGGGTTGAGGGATGGTCAGCCCCAGCATTTT. Protein sequence: CASSQGLRDGQPQHF.

The J gene is TRBJ2-2, the V gene TRBV11-2; the match to TRBD2 covers 13 bases. The length of the CDR3 is 18 residues. Unmatched junction bases numbered 11, after V lost 6 bases and J lost 4 bases. CDR1 is SGHAT, CDR2 FQNNGV, per germline. CDR3 sequence reads: CASSIRTSGRAFTGELFF. Written as DNA, the CDR3 is TGTGCCAGCAGTATCAGAACTAGCGGGAGGGCTTTCACCGGGGAGCTGTTTTTT. Drawing the rest from reference TRBV11-2 and TRBJ2-2, the complete variable domain is EAGVAQSPRYKIIEKRQSVAFWCNPISGHATLYWYQQILGQGPKLLIQFQNNGVVDDSQLPKDRFSAERLKGVDSTLKIQPAKLEDSAVYLCASSIRTSGRAFTGELFFGEGSRLTVL.

This sequence joins TRBV7-9 and TRBJ2-1; TRBD1 matches 8 bases. Germline loops: CDR1 SEHNR, CDR2 FQNEAQ (reference sequence). CDR3 length: 15 amino acids. Losses at the gene ends were 5 bases for V and 7 bases for J; bases not matched to a gene: 10. The CDR3 bases are TGTGCCAGCAGCCCCGGACAGGGTTATTCGAATGAGCAGTTCTTC. Translation: CASSPGQGYSNEQFF. The whole variable domain, remainder taken from reference TRBV7-9 and TRBJ2-1, is DTGVSQNPRHKITKRGQNVTFRCDPISEHNRLYWYRQTLGQGPEFLTYFQNEAQLEKSRLLSDRFSAERPKGSFSTLEIQRTEQGDSAMYLCASSPGQGYSNEQFFGPGTRLTVL.

V gene TRBV19 combines with J gene TRBJ1-5; D is possibly TRBD1 (5 bases). V was clipped by 4 bases and J by 11 bases, with 9 bases between them. This CDR3 comprises 11 residues. Per the germline V gene, CDR1 is LNHDA and CDR2 is SQIVND (reference sequence). CDR3 DNA: TGTGCCAGTAGTACTCAGGGCGCCCAGCATTTT. This encodes CASSTQGAQHF. Using reference TRBV19 and TRBJ1-5 for the parts outside the CDR3, the full variable domain is DGGITQSPKYLFRKEGQNVTLSCEQNLNHDAMYWYRQDPGQGLRLIYYSQIVNDFQKGDIAEGYSVSREKKESFPLTVTSAQKNPTAFYLCASSTQGAQHFGDGTRLSIL.

V and J are TRBV19 and TRBJ2-7; unclear D gene. The germline gives CDR1 LNHDA, CDR2 SQIVND (reference sequence). V gave up 4 bases and J gave up 2 bases, with 6 bases separating them. The CDR3 runs to 12 residues. CDR3 in DNA: TGTGCCAGTAGTAACTCCCCCTACGAGCAGTACTTC. Its protein product is CASSNSPYEQYF.

The chain couples TRBV6-5 to TRBJ2-4, with TRBD1 as a possible D gene (6 bases). The CDR3 has 15 residues. From germline, CDR1 is MNHEY and CDR2 SVGAGI. Trimming left V 6 bases short and J 0 bases short, with 12 bases between. The CDR3 loop reads CASSRTELAKNIQYF. The CDR3 nucleotides read TGTGCCAGCAGCCGGACAGAGCTAGCCAAAAACATTCAGTACTTC.

This chain connects TRBV2 to TRBJ1-5; TRBD1 agrees at 8 bases. After removal of 6 bases from V and 15 bases from J, the junction contained 10 bases not matched to a gene. In germline, CDR1 is SNHLY, CDR2 FYNNEI. The CDR3 spans 12 residues. The CDR3 region is CASSVIPDRGHF. CDR3 DNA sequence: TGTGCCAGCAGCGTGATACCCGACAGGGGGCATTTT.